The rows below give T cell receptor beta chains drawn from one sample of a study of T cell changes during pregnancy in multiple sclerosis. The assay was immunoSEQ multiplex PCR, and TCRdb's table has in-frame clones only and misses some. The sample carries some 64,000 clones, around 92% recorded once. The sample consisted of peripheral blood, taken after pregnancy. The origin of the receptors is a female donor with multiple sclerosis, enrolled in a pregnancy study. Each CDR3 is given with its conserved first and last residue. D genes are given only for firm matches. Rows give clone size only sometimes, using once, few, many, or a class for an expanded clone.

J: TRBJ2-7; size: NA; V: TRBV4-3; D: TRBD2; DNA: TGCGCCAGCAGCCCGAAGGTAGCGGGAGAGGCGTACGAGCAGTACTTC; CDR3: CASSPKVAGEAYEQYF
J: TRBJ2-1; size: NA; V: TRBV28; D: TRBD2; DNA: TGTGCCAGCAGTTTAGGGACTAGCGTTGCCAATGAGCAGTTCTTC; CDR3: CASSLGTSVANEQFF
J: TRBJ1-1; size: NA; V: TRBV2; D: NA; DNA: TGTGCCAGCAGGGTTAGCATGAACACTGAAGCTTTCTTT; CDR3: CASRVSMNTEAFF
J: TRBJ2-7; size: NA; V: TRBV4-3; D: TRBD1; DNA: TGCGCCAGCAGCCAAGTGTACGGGACAGGGGCCCCCTACGAGCAGTACTTC; CDR3: CASSQVYGTGAPYEQYF
J: TRBJ2-7; size: NA; V: TRBV4-3; D: NA; DNA: TGCGCCAGCAGCCAACTACCAAAGCCCTCCTACGAGCAGTACTTC; CDR3: CASSQLPKPSYEQYF
J: TRBJ2-7; size: NA; V: TRBV9; D: TRBD2; DNA: TGTGCCAGCAGCGTAGGACTAGCGGGAGGTAGGTCCTACGAGCAGTACTTC; CDR3: CASSVGLAGGRSYEQYF
J: TRBJ1-3; size: NA; V: TRBV30; D: NA; DNA: TGTGCCTGGAGTGTCGGGGGGCGAGTTCCTGGAAACACCATATATTTT; CDR3: CAWSVGGRVPGNTIYF
J: TRBJ2-3; size: once; V: TRBV18; D: NA; DNA: TGTGCCAGCTCACCAACTAGAGACACAGATACGCAGTATTTT; CDR3: CASSPTRDTDTQYF
J: TRBJ2-3; size: NA; V: TRBV7-9; D: NA; DNA: TGTGCCAGCAGCCTCCCCGCGGGTCAGGTTACAGATACGCAGTATTTT; CDR3: CASSLPAGQVTDTQYF
J: TRBJ1-1; size: NA; V: TRBV27; D: TRBD1; DNA: TGTGCCAGCAGTTTGATGACAGGGAACGCTGAAGCTTTCTTT; CDR3: CASSLMTGNAEAFF
J: TRBJ2-5; size: NA; V: TRBV7-2; D: TRBD2; DNA: TGTGCCAGCAGCCCGGGACTAGCGGATCAAGAGACCCAGTACTTC; CDR3: CASSPGLADQETQYF
J: TRBJ2-7; size: NA; V: TRBV28; D: TRBD1; DNA: TGTGCCAGCAGTATCGGACAGGGTCTAAAGTACGAGCAGTACTTC; CDR3: CASSIGQGLKYEQYF
J: TRBJ1-5; size: NA; V: TRBV28; D: NA; DNA: TGTGCCAGCAGTCGACAGAGAAGCAATCAGCCCCAGCATTTT; CDR3: CASSRQRSNQPQHF
J: TRBJ1-2; size: NA; V: TRBV6-6; D: NA; DNA: TGTGCCAGCAGACCCGGGACTGCAGATGGCTACACCTTC; CDR3: CASRPGTADGYTF
J: TRBJ2-5; size: NA; V: TRBV6-6; D: NA; DNA: TGTGCCAGCAGCCCCTCCAGCGTGTGGGAGACCCAGTACTTC; CDR3: CASSPSSVWETQYF
J: TRBJ2-1; size: NA; V: TRBV5-1; D: NA; DNA: TGCGCCAGCAGCTTGGCCATCTCCCTAGCCTACAATGAGCAGTTCTTC; CDR3: CASSLAISLAYNEQFF
J: TRBJ2-2; size: NA; V: TRBV10-1; D: TRBD2; DNA: TGCGCCAGCAGTGAGACCACCTTACCGGGACTAGCGAGGACCGGGGAGCTGTTTTTT; CDR3: CASSETTLPGLARTGELFF
J: TRBJ2-7; size: NA; V: TRBV28; D: TRBD2; DNA: TGTGCCAGCAGTCCCCAAACCAATAGCGGGAGGCTCTCCTACGAGCAGTACTTC; CDR3: CASSPQTNSGRLSYEQYF
J: TRBJ2-1; size: NA; V: TRBV4-3; D: TRBD2; DNA: TGCGCCAGCAGCCAAGATCTCGGGAGGGAAACATACAATGAGCAGTTCTTC; CDR3: CASSQDLGRETYNEQFF
J: TRBJ1-1; size: NA; V: TRBV5-1; D: NA; DNA: TGCGCCAGCAGCTTGGTCCGGACACAGAACACTGAAGCTTTCTTT; CDR3: CASSLVRTQNTEAFF
J: TRBJ1-1; size: NA; V: TRBV18; D: NA; DNA: TGTGCCAGCTCAGACAGGTGGCCCACTGAAGCTTTCTTT; CDR3: CASSDRWPTEAFF